Listed below are T cell receptor beta chains from one sample, sequenced in a study of T cell responses to AZD1222 COVID-19 vaccine. Sequencing used immunoSEQ multiplex PCR; TCRdb keeps in-frame clones, though not all of them. The sample lists approximately 110,000 clones; 88% were seen once. The sequencing used peripheral blood, collected on day 0 of AZD1222 vaccination. The receptors derive from an adult in good health. CDR3s include the opening cysteine and the closing phenylalanine or tryptophan. D genes are given only for firm matches. Where a row states a size, it is once, few, many or the class of an expanded clone; other rows omit it.

clone size	V gene	D gene	J gene	CDR3 DNA	CDR3 protein
.	TRBV6-5	.	TRBJ1-5	TGTGCCAGCAGCTCGGTTAAAGAGCCCCAGCATTTT	CASSSVKEPQHF
.	TRBV6-6	.	TRBJ1-5	TGTGCCAGCCAAACGACGGGAGGGCAGCCCCAGCATTTT	CASQTTGGQPQHF
.	TRBV7-6	.	TRBJ2-7	TGTGCCAGCAGCTTGGGCGGGGGCTCCACCTACGAGCAGTACTTC	CASSLGGGSTYEQYF
.	TRBV2	.	TRBJ1-1	TGTGCCAGCAGTGAATACGACGAGGCTTTCTTT	CASSEYDEAFF
.	TRBV7-2	.	TRBJ2-7	TGTGCCAGCAGCAGAACCGGGACCCAGGGGTTCTACGAGCAGTACTTC	CASSRTGTQGFYEQYF
once	TRBV2	TRBD1	TRBJ1-1	TGTGCCAGCAGTGATCCGTTCGGGACAGTCGATAACACTGAAGCTTTCTTT	CASSDPFGTVDNTEAFF
.	TRBV3-1/TRBV3-2	TRBD1	TRBJ1-6	TGTGCCAGCAGCTTAGGGACAGGGGGTGGAAATTCACCCCTCCACTTT	CASSLGTGGGNSPLHF
medium-sized	TRBV28	TRBD2	TRBJ2-7	TGTGCCAGCAGCCCGGTGACTAGCGGTGTCTACGAGCAGTACTTC	CASSPVTSGVYEQYF
medium-sized	TRBV27	.	TRBJ2-7	TGTGCCAGCAGCCCGGGGGCGGGGGCCGAGCAGTACTTC	CASSPGAGAEQYF
.	TRBV4-2	.	TRBJ2-3	TGTGCCAGCAGCCAGGAAAGCACAGATACGCAGTATTTT	CASSQESTDTQYF
.	TRBV6-1	TRBD1	TRBJ1-2	TGTGCCAGCAGTGAAGGGGGAGGACAGGCGGCAGTAGTCTATGGCTACACCTTC	CASSEGGGQAAVVYGYTF
.	TRBV12-5	.	TRBJ2-5	TGTGCTAGTGGTTTGGAGGGCTGGGGCCAGTACTTC	CASGLEGWGQYF
.	TRBV7-9	.	TRBJ1-6	TGTGCCAGCAGCTTATGGACAAGCTCCTATAATTCACCCCTCCACTTT	CASSLWTSSYNSPLHF
once	TRBV29-1	TRBD1	TRBJ2-7	TGCAGCGTTTCACAGGGGATAGGCTACGAGCAGTACTTC	CSVSQGIGYEQYF
.	TRBV10-2	TRBD2	TRBJ2-2	TGCGCCAGCAGGGGCTCTAGCGGCCGAGGCACCGGGGAGCTGTTTTTT	CASRGSSGRGTGELFF
.	TRBV29-1	.	TRBJ1-2	TGCAGCGTTGAAGATCTGGAGGGGCGAAAAGGTGGCTACACCTTC	CSVEDLEGRKGGYTF
.	TRBV3-1/TRBV3-2	TRBD1	TRBJ1-4	TGTGCCAGCAGCCAAGCGGGACAGAGTAATGAAAAACTGTTTTTT	CASSQAGQSNEKLFF
.	TRBV27	.	TRBJ1-1	TGTGCCAGCGGTTACAGGGAGAACACTGAAGCTTTCTTT	CASGYRENTEAFF
.	TRBV19	.	TRBJ1-6	TGTGCCAGTAGTGGCTCTCAGGGTTGGAATTCACCCCTCCACTTT	CASSGSQGWNSPLHF
once	TRBV11-3	.	TRBJ1-1	TGTGCCAGCAGCCCGCCAACGGGCGGGGGAACTGAAGCTTTCTTT	CASSPPTGGGTEAFF
few	TRBV3-1/TRBV3-2	TRBD1	TRBJ1-5	TGTGCCAGCGGAGGGCAGGGGGCGAGTCAGCCCCAGCATTTT	CASGGQGASQPQHF
.	TRBV10-3	TRBD1	TRBJ2-3	TGTGCCATCAGAGACAGGGGAGGCACAGATACGCAGTATTTT	CAIRDRGGTDTQYF
.	TRBV6-5	.	TRBJ1-6	TGTGCCAGCAGCCAAGTAGACTCACCCCTCCACTTT	CASSQVDSPLHF
.	TRBV29-1	TRBD1	TRBJ1-4	TGCAGCGTTGGACAGGGAGGGATTGAAAAACTGTTTTTT	CSVGQGGIEKLFF
.	TRBV2	.	TRBJ2-7	TGTGCCAGCAACGTCGGGTTTGCCTACGAGCAGTACTTC	CASNVGFAYEQYF
.	TRBV6-6	TRBD1	TRBJ1-5	TGTGCCAGCGGCCGAACAGGGGACGGTCAGCCCCAGCATTTT	CASGRTGDGQPQHF
.	TRBV18	TRBD1	TRBJ1-2	TGTGCCAGCTCACTTGGGACAGGTTTTTATGGCTACACCTTC	CASSLGTGFYGYTF
.	TRBV6-6	TRBD1	TRBJ1-2	TGTGCCAGCAGTCTGGGGACAGGGCCCTATGGCTACACCTTC	CASSLGTGPYGYTF
.	TRBV7-2	.	TRBJ2-5	TGTGCCAGCAGGAACGCAGTAGGGGAGACCCAGTACTTC	CASRNAVGETQYF
.	TRBV7-2	.	TRBJ1-6	TGTGCCAGCAGCCCAGTGGTGAGGGGAGGGCTCCACTTT	CASSPVVRGGLHF
few	TRBV7-9	.	TRBJ2-7	TGTGCCAGCAGCTTGGTCGCCTCTCAGGAGCAGTACTTC	CASSLVASQEQYF
.	TRBV15	.	TRBJ1-6	TGTGCCACCAGCGGTTCCCCAAACCTTAATTCACCCCTCCACTTT	CATSGSPNLNSPLHF
.	TRBV2	.	TRBJ2-3	TGTGCCAGCAGTGACGAGGTGGGCGGGGTACTGGATACGCAGTATTTT	CASSDEVGGVLDTQYF
.	TRBV29-1	.	TRBJ1-2	TGCAGCGGTTCAGGATTTTATGGCTACACCTTC	CSGSGFYGYTF
.	TRBV25-1	.	TRBJ1-5	TGTGCCAGCAGTGAAGGCAGGGAGGGGCATCAGCCCCAGCATTTT	CASSEGREGHQPQHF
.	TRBV4-3	.	TRBJ2-2	TGCGCCAGCAGCCAAGAAATCGCCGGGGAGCTGTTTTTT	CASSQEIAGELFF
.	TRBV6-2/TRBV6-3	.	TRBJ1-5	TGTGCCAGCAGTCCACGCGGCCAGCCCCAGCATTTT	CASSPRGQPQHF
few	TRBV14	.	TRBJ2-7	TGTGCCAGCAGCCGGGCCAACGAGCAGTACTTC	CASSRANEQYF
once	TRBV6-2/TRBV6-3	.	TRBJ2-7	TGTGCCAGCAGTCCGTCTGGGTACTACGAGCAGTACTTC	CASSPSGYYEQYF
.	TRBV2	.	TRBJ1-4	TGTGCCAGCAGGCAGACTAATGAAAAACTGTTTTTT	CASRQTNEKLFF
.	TRBV7-2	.	TRBJ1-5	TGTGCCAGCAGCTTAGACAGACCGAGCCCGGAGCCCCAGCATTTT	CASSLDRPSPEPQHF